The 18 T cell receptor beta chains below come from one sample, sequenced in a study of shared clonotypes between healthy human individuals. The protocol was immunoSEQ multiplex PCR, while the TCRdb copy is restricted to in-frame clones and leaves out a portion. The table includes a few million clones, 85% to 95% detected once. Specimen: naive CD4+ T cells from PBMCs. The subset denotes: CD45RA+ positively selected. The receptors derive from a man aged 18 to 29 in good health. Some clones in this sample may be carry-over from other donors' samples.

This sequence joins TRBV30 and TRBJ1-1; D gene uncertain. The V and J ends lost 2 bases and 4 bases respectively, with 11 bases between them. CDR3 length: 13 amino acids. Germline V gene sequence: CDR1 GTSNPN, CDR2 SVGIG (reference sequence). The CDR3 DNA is TGTGCCTGGAGTCTGGGATCGGGCACTGAAGCTTTCTTT. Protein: CAWSLGSGTEAFF. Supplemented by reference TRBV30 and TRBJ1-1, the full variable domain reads SQTIHQWPATLVQPVGSPLSLECTVEGTSNPNLYWYRQAAGRGLQLLFYSVGIGQISSEVPQNLSASRPQDRQFILSSKKLLLSDSGFYLCAWSLGSGTEAFFGQGTRLTVV.

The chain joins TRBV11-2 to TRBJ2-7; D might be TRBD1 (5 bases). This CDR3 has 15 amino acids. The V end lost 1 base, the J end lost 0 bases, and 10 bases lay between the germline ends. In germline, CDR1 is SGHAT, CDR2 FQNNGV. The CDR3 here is CASSLVKDSSYEQYF. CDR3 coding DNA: TGTGCCAGCAGCTTAGTTAAAGACAGCTCCTACGAGCAGTACTTC. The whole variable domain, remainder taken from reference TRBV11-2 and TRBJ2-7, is EAGVAQSPRYKIIEKRQSVAFWCNPISGHATLYWYQQILGQGPKLLIQFQNNGVVDDSQLPKDRFSAERLKGVDSTLKIQPAKLEDSAVYLCASSLVKDSSYEQYFGPGTRLTVT.

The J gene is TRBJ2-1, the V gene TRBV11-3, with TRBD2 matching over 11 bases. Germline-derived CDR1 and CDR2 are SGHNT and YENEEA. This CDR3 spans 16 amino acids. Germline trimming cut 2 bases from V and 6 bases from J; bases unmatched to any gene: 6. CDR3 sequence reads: CASSLSGTSGFNEQFF. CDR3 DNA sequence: TGTGCCAGCAGCTTATCAGGGACTAGCGGATTCAATGAGCAGTTCTTC.

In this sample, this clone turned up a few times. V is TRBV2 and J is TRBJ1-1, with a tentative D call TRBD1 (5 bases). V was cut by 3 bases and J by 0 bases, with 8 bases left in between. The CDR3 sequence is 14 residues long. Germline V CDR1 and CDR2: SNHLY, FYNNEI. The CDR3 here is CASSDRDLNTEAFF. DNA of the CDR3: TGTGCCAGCAGTGACAGGGATTTGAACACTGAAGCTTTCTTT. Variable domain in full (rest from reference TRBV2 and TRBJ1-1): EPEVTQTPSHQVTQMGQEVILRCVPISNHLYFYWYRQILGQKVEFLVSFYNNEISEKSEIFDDQFSVERPDGSNFTLKIRSTKLEDSAMYFCASSDRDLNTEAFFGQGTRLTVV.

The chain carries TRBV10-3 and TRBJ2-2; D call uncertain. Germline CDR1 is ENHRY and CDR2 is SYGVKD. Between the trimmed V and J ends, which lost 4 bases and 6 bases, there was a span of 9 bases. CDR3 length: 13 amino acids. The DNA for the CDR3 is TGTGCCATCAGTGGTCAAGGGTCCGGGGAGCTGTTTTTT. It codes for CAISGQGSGELFF.

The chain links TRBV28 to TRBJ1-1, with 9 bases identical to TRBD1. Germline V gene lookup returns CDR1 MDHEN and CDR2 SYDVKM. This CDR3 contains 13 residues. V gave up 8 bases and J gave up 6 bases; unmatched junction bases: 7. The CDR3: CASLQGASAEAFF. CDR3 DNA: TGTGCCAGCCTACAGGGGGCGTCGGCTGAAGCTTTCTTT.

CDR3 bases: TGTGCCAGCAGCCGCGCTGGGGGGAGTGAGACCCAGTACTTC. Amino acids: CASSRAGGSETQYF. This chain joins TRBV7-9 and TRBJ2-5; D might be TRBD2 (6 bases). Trimming removed 5 bases at V and 5 bases at J, with 15 bases between. There are 14 residues in the CDR3. Germline V gene data show CDR1 as SEHNR and CDR2 as FQNEAQ (reference sequence). Full variable domain (rest looked up from reference TRBV7-9 and TRBJ2-5): DTGVSQNPRHKITKRGQNVTFRCDPISEHNRLYWYRQTLGQGPEFLTYFQNEAQLEKSRLLSDRFSAERPKGSFSTLEIQRTEQGDSAMYLCASSRAGGSETQYFGPGTRLLVL.

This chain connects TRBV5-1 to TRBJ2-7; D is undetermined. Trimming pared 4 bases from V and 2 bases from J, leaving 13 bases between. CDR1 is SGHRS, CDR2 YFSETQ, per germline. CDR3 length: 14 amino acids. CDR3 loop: CASSPTGVAYEQYF. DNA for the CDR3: TGCGCCAGCAGCCCCACGGGCGTAGCCTACGAGCAGTACTTC.

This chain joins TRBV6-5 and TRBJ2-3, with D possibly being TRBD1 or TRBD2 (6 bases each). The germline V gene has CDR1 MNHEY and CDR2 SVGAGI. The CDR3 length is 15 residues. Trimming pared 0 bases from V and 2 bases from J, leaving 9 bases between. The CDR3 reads CASSYSWGATDTQYF. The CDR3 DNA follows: TGTGCCAGCAGTTACTCTTGGGGGGCCACAGATACGCAGTATTTT.

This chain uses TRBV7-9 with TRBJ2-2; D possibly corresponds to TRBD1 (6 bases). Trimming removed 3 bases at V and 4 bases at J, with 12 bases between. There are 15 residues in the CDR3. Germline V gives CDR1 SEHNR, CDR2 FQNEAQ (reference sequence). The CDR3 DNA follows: TGTGCCAGCAGCTTTTGGCAGGGGCCCACCGGGGAGCTGTTTTTT. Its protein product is CASSFWQGPTGELFF. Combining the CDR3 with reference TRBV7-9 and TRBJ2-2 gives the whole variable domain DTGVSQNPRHKITKRGQNVTFRCDPISEHNRLYWYRQTLGQGPEFLTYFQNEAQLEKSRLLSDRFSAERPKGSFSTLEIQRTEQGDSAMYLCASSFWQGPTGELFFGEGSRLTVL.

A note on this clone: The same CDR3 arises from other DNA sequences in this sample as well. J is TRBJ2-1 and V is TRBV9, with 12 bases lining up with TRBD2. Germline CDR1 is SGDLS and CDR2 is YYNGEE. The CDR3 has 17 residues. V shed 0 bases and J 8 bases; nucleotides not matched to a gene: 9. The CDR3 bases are TGTGCCAGCAGCGTAGGTCTAGCGGGAGGGCCTAGGGATGAGCAGTTCTTC. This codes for CASSVGLAGGPRDEQFF.

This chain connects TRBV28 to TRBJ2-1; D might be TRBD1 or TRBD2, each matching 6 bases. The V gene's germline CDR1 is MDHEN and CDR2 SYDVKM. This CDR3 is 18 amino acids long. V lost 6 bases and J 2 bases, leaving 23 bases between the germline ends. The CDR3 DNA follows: TGTGCCAGCAGCGTAACTCGGAGGGGGACACCGACCTACAATGAGCAGTTCTTC. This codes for CASSVTRRGTPTYNEQFF.

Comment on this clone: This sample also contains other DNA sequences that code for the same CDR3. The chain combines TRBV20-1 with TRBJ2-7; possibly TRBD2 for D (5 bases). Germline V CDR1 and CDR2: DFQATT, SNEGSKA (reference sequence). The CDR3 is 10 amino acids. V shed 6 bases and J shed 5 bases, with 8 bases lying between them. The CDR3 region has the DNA TGCAGTGCCCGGCGGGACGAGCAGTACTTC. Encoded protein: CSARRDEQYF.

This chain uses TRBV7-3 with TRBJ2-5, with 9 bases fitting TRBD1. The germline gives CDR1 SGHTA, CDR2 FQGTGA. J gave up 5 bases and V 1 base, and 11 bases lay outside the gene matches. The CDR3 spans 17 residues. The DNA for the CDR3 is TGTGCCAGCAGCTTAAGACCAGGACAGGGGAAAGAGGAGACCCAGTACTTC. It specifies CASSLRPGQGKEETQYF. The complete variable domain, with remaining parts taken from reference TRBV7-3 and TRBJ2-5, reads GAGVSQTPSNKVTEKGKYVELRCDPISGHTALYWYRQSLGQGPEFLIYFQGTGAADDSGLPNDRFFAVRPEGSVSTLKIQRTERGDSAVYLCASSLRPGQGKEETQYFGPGTRLLVL.

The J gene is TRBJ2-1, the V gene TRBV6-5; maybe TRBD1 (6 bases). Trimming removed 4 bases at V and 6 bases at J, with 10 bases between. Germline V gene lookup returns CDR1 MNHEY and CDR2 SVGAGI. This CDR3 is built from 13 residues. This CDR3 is CASSSQGFNEQFF. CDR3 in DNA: TGTGCCAGCAGTTCACAGGGATTCAATGAGCAGTTCTTC.

The CDR3 nucleotides are TGTGCCAGCAGCTACCGACAGCCGGCTGGCTACACCTTC. Its translation: CASSYRQPAGYTF. The chain uses TRBV11-2 and TRBJ1-2; D might be TRBD1 (5 bases). Trimming removed 4 bases from V and 7 bases from J, with 13 bases in between. This CDR3 region has 13 residues. CDR1 SGHAT and CDR2 FQNNGV come from the germline V gene.

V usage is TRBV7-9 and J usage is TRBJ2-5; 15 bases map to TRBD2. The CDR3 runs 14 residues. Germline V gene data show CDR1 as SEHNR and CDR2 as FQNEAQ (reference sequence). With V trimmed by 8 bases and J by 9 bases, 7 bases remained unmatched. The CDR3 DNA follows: TGTGCCAGCCTCTCGTGGACTAGCGGGAGGGCCCAGTACTTC. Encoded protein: CASLSWTSGRAQYF.

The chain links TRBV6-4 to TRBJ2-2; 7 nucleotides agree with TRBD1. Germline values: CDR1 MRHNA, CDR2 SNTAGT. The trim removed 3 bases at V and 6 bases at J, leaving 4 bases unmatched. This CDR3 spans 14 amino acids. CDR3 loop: CASSEDRRSGELFF. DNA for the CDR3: TGTGCCAGCAGTGAGGACAGGCGATCCGGGGAGCTGTTTTTT.